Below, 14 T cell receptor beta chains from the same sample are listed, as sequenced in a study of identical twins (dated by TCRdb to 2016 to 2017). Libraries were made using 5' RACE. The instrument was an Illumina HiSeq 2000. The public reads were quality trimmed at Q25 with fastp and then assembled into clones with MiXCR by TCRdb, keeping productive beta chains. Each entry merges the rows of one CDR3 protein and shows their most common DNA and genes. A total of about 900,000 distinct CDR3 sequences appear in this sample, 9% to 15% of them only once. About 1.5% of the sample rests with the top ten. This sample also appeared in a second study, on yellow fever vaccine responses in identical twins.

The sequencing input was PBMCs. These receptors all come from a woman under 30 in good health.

CDR3 in DNA: TGTGCCATCAGTGAGAGAAGGACAGGGATAAACACCGGGGAGCTGTTTTTT. Translating it yields CAISERRTGINTGELFF. V usage is TRBV10-3 and J usage is TRBJ2-2, with TRBD1 matching over 8 bases. This CDR3 has 17 amino acids. Germline CDR1 and CDR2: ENHRY and SYGVKD. J gave up 2 bases and V 2 bases, and 7 bases lay outside the gene matches.

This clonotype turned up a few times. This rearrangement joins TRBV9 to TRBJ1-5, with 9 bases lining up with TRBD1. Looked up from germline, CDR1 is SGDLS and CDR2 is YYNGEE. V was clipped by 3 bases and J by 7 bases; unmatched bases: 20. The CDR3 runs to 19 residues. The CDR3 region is CASSAVHLGGGQGGQPQHF. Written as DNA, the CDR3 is TGTGCCAGCAGCGCCGTACACCTAGGGGGGGGACAGGGAGGACAGCCCCAGCATTTT.

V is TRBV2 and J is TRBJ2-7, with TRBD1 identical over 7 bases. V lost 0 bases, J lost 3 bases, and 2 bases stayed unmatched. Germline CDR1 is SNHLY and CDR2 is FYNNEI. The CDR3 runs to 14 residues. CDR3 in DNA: TGTGCCAGCAGTGAAGCGGGACAGCGCTACGAGCAGTACTTC. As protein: CASSEAGQRYEQYF. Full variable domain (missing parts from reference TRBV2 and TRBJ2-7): EPEVTQTPSHQVTQMGQEVILRCVPISNHLYFYWYRQILGQKVEFLVSFYNNEISEKSEIFDDQFSVERPDGSNFTLKIRSTKLEDSAMYFCASSEAGQRYEQYFGPGTRLTVT.

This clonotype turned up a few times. CDR3 bases: TGTGCCAGCAGCCCGACTAGCGTTGGGGAGACCCAGTACTTC. This codes for CASSPTSVGETQYF. The V call is TRBV11-2, the J call TRBJ2-5, with 8 bases identical to TRBD2. CDR1 and CDR2 from the germline V gene are SGHAT and FQNNGV. CDR3 length equals 14 residues. V lost 5 bases, J lost 5 bases, and 7 bases stayed unmatched.

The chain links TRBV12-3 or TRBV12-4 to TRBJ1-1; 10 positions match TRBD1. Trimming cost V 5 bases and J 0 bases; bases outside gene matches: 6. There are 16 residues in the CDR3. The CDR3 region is CASSAGQGNMNTEAFF. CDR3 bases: TGTGCCAGCAGTGCGGGACAGGGGAACATGAACACTGAAGCTTTCTTT.

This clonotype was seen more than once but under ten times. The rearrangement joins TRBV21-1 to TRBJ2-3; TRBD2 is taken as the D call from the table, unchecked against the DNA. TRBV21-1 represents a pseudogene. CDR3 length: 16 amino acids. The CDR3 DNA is TGTGCCAGCAGCAATGGGACTACCCCGAGGACAGATACGCAGTATTTT. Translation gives CASSNGTTPRTDTQYF.

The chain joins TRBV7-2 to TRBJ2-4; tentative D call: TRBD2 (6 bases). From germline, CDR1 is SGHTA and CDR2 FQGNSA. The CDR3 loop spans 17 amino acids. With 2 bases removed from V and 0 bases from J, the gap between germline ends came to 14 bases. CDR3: CASSLTEGPTAKNIQYF. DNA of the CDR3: TGTGCCAGCAGCTTAACGGAGGGGCCGACAGCCAAAAACATTCAGTACTTC.

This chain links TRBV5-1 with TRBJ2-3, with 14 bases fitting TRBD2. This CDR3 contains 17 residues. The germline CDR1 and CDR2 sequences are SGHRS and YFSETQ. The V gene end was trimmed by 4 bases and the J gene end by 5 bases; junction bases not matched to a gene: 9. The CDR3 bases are TGCGCCAGCAGCCCCCCTGGACTAGCGGGGGGCGAAGATACGCAGTATTTT. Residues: CASSPPGLAGGEDTQYF. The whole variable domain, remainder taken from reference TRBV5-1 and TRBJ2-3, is KAGVTQTPRYLIKTRGQQVTLSCSPISGHRSVSWYQQTPGQGLQFLFEYFSETQRNKGNFPGRFSGRQFSNSRSEMNVSTLELGDSALYLCASSPPGLAGGEDTQYFGPGTRLTVL.

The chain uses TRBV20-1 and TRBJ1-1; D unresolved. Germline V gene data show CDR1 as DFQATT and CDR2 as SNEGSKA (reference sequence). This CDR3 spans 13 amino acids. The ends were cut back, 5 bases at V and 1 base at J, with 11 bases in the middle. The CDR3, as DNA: TGCAGTGCTCCCGTCGGGTCGAACACTGAAGCTTTCTTT. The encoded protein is CSAPVGSNTEAFF.

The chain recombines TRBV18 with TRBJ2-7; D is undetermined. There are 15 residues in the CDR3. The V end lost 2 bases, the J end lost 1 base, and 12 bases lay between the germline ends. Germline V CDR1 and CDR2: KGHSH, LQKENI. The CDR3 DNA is TGTGCCAGCTCACCAACCGGGCCCCTATCCTACGAGCAGTACTTC. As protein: CASSPTGPLSYEQYF.

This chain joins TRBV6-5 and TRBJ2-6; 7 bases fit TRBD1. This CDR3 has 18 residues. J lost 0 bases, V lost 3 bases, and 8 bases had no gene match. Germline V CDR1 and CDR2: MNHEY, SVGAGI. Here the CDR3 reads CASSYVGQRYSGANVLTF. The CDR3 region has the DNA TGTGCCAGCAGTTATGTGGGACAGCGATACTCTGGGGCCAACGTCCTGACTTTC.

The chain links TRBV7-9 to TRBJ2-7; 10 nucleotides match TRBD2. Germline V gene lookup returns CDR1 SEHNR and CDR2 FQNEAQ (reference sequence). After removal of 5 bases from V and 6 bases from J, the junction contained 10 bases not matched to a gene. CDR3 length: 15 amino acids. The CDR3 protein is CASSPPYSGRREQYF. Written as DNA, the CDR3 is TGTGCCAGCAGCCCACCCTATAGCGGGAGGCGCGAGCAGTACTTC.

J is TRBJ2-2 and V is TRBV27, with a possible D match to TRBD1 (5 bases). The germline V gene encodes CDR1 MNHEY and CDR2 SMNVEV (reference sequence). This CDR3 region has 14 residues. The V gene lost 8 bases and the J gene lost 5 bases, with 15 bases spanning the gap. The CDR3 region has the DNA TGTGCCAGCTCCGACACCCAGGGAACCGGGGAGCTGTTTTTT. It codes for CASSDTQGTGELFF.

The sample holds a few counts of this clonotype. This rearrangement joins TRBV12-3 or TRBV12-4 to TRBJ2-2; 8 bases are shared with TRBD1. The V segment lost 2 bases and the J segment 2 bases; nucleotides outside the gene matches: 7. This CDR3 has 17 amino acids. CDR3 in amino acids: CASSLNHGQGNTGELFF. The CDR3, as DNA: TGTGCCAGCAGTTTAAACCACGGACAGGGAAACACCGGGGAGCTGTTTTTT.